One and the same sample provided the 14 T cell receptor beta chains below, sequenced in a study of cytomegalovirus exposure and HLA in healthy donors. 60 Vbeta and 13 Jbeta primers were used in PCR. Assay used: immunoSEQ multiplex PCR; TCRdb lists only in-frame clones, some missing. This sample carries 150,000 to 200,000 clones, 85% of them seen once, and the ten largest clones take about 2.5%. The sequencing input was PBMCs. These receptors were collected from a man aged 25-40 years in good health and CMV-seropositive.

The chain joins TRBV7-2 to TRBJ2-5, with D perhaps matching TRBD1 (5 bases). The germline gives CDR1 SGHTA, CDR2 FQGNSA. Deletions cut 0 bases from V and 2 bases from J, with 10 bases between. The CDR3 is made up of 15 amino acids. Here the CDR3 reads CASSLAAGIQETQYF. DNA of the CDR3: TGTGCCAGCAGCTTAGCTGCAGGGATACAAGAGACCCAGTACTTC.

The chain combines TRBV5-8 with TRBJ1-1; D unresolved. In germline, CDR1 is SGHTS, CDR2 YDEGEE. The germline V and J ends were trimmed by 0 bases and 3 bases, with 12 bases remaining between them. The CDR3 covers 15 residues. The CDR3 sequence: CASSLVGRGYTEAFF. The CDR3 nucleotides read TGTGCCAGCAGCTTGGTAGGGCGAGGGTACACTGAAGCTTTCTTT.

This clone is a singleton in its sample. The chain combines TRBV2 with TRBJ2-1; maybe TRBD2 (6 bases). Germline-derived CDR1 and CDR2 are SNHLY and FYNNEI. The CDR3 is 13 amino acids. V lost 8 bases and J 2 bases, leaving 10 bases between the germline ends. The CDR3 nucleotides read TGTGCCAGCGGGACTGAGACCTACAATGAGCAGTTCTTC. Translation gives CASGTETYNEQFF. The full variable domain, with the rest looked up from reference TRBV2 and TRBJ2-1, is EPEVTQTPSHQVTQMGQEVILRCVPISNHLYFYWYRQILGQKVEFLVSFYNNEISEKSEIFDDQFSVERPDGSNFTLKIRSTKLEDSAMYFCASGTETYNEQFFGPGTRLTVL.

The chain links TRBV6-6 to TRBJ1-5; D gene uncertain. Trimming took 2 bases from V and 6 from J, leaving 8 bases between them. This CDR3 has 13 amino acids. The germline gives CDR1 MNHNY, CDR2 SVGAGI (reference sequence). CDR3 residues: CASSYRESQPQHF. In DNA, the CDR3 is TGTGCCAGCAGTTACAGGGAGTCTCAGCCCCAGCATTTT.

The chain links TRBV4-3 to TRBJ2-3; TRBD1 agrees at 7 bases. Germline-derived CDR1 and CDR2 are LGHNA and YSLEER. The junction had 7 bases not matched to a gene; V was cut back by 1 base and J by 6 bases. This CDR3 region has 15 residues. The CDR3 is CASSQGTGGWDTQYF. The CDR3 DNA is TGCGCCAGCAGCCAAGGGACAGGCGGATGGGATACGCAGTATTTT.

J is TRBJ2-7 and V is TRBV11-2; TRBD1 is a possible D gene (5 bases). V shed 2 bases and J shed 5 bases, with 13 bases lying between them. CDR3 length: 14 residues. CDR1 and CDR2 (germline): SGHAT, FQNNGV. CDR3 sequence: CASSLRRQSNEQYV. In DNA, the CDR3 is TGTGCCAGCAGCTTACGGAGACAGAGTAACGAGCAGTACGTC.

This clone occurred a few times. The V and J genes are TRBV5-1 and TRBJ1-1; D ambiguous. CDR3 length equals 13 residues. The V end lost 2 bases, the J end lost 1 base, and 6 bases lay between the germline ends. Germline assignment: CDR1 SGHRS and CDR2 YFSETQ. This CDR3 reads CASSFEGNTEAFF. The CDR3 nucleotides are TGCGCCAGCAGCTTTGAGGGGAACACTGAAGCTTTCTTT. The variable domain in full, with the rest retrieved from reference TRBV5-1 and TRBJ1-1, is KAGVTQTPRYLIKTRGQQVTLSCSPISGHRSVSWYQQTPGQGLQFLFEYFSETQRNKGNFPGRFSGRQFSNSRSEMNVSTLELGDSALYLCASSFEGNTEAFFGQGTRLTVV.

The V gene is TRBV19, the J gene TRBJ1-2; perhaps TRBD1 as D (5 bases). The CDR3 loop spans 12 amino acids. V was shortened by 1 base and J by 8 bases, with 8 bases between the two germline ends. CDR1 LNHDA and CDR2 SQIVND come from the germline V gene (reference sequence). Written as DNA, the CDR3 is TGTGCCAGTAGTATAGCCAGGGTCGGCTACACCTTC. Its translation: CASSIARVGYTF. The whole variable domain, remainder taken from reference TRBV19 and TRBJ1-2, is DGGITQSPKYLFRKEGQNVTLSCEQNLNHDAMYWYRQDPGQGLRLIYYSQIVNDFQKGDIAEGYSVSREKKESFPLTVTSAQKNPTAFYLCASSIARVGYTFGSGTRLTVV.

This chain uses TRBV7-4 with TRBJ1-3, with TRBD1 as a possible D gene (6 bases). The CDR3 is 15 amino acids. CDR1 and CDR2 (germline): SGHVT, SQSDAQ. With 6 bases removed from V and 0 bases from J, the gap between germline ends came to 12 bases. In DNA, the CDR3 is TGTGCCAGCAGAGTCGACAGGTTCTCTGGAAACACCATATATTTT. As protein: CASRVDRFSGNTIYF.

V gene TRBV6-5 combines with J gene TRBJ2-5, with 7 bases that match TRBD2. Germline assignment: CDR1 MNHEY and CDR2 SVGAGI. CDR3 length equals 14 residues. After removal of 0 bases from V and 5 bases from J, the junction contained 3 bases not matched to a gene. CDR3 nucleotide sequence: TGTGCCAGCAGTTACTCATGGGGGGGGGAGACCCAGTACTTC. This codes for CASSYSWGGETQYF.

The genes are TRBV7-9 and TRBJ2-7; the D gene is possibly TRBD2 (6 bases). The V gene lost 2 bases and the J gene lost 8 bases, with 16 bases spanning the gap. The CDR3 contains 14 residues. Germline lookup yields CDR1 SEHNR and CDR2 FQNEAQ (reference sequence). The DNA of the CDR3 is TGTGCCAGCAGCTTAAGGGAGGAACTAGCCAAGCAGTACTTC. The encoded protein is CASSLREELAKQYF.

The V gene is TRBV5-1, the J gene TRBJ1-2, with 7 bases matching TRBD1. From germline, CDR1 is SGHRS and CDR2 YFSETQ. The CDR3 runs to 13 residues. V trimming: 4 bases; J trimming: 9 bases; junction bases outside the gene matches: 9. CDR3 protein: CASSINRGSSYTF. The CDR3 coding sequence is TGCGCCAGCAGCATCAACAGGGGTAGTAGCTACACCTTC.

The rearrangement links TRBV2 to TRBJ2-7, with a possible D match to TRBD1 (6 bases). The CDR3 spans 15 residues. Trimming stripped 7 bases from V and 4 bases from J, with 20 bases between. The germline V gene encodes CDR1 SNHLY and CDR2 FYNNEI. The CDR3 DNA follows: TGTGCCAGCAATGTGGGGGCCCTTTCACAATACGAGCAGTACTTC. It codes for CASNVGALSQYEQYF.

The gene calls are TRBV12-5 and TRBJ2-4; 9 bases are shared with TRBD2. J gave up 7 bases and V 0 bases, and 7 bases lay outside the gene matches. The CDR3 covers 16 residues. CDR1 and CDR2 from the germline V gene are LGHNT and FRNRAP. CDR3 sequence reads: CASGLVEGGRANIQYF. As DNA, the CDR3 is TGTGCTAGTGGTTTGGTAGAAGGCGGGAGGGCCAACATTCAGTACTTC.